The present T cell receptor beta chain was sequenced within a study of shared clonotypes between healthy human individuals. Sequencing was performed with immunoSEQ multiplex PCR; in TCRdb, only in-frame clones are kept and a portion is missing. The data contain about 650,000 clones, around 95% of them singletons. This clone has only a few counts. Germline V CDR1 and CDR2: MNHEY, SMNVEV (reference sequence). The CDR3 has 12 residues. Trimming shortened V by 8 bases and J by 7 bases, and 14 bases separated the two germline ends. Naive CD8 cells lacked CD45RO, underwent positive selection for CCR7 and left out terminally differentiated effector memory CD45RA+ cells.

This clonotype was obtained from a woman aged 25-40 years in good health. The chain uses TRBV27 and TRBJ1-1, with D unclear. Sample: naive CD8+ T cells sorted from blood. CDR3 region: CASFHRAHEAFF. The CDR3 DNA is TGTGCCAGCTTCCACCGGGCTCATGAAGCTTTCTTT.